These T cell receptor beta chains were read from a single sample in a study of shared clonotypes between healthy human individuals. Profiled with immunoSEQ multiplex PCR; TCRdb holds only in-frame clones, not every one. The sample lists about 470,000 clones; 70% to 80% were seen once. Sequencing used PBMCs. All receptors come from a woman aged 40 to 50 in good health. Some clones in this sample may be carry-over from other donors' samples. Both conserved end residues are part of each CDR3. D genes are given only for firm matches. The size of a clone is reported for some rows only, either as once, few or many, or as a class for expanded clones.

size: once
D: NA
V: TRBV10-2
J: TRBJ2-3
DNA: TGCGCCACAGCGGGCGAGCAGAAGGCAGATACGCAGTATTTT
CDR3: CATAGEQKADTQYF

size: few
D: NA
V: TRBV6-5
J: TRBJ1-1
DNA: TGTGCCAGCAGTAGACCGGGACTTTCAGAAGCGGCTTTCTTT
CDR3: CASSRPGLSEAAFF

size: NA
D: NA
V: TRBV5-4
J: TRBJ2-2
DNA: TGTGCCAGCAGCTTGGGGGTGACCAGGGAGCTGTTTTTT
CDR3: CASSLGVTRELFF

size: NA
D: NA
V: TRBV9
J: TRBJ2-1
DNA: TGTGCCAGCAGCGTAGATGCCAGACACTCCTACAATGAGCAGTTCTTC
CDR3: CASSVDARHSYNEQFF

size: once
D: NA
V: TRBV5-1
J: TRBJ2-5
DNA: TGCGCCAGCAGCGCACTGACAGTCTACCAAGAGACCCAGTACTTC
CDR3: CASSALTVYQETQYF

size: few
D: NA
V: TRBV11-2
J: TRBJ2-4
DNA: TGTGCCAGCAGCTTAGAGTGGTCGGCACAGTACTTC
CDR3: CASSLEWSAQYF

size: NA
D: NA
V: TRBV7-2
J: TRBJ2-7
DNA: TGTGCCAGCAGCCCGGGAGAGGGGGGAATCTACGAGCAGTACTTC
CDR3: CASSPGEGGIYEQYF

size: NA
D: TRBD2
V: TRBV6-5
J: TRBJ2-3
DNA: TGTGCCAGCAGCCGGACTAGCGGGAGGGACGATACGCAGTATTTT
CDR3: CASSRTSGRDDTQYF

size: NA
D: NA
V: TRBV6-5
J: TRBJ1-2
DNA: TGTGCCAGCAGCGACGGAGGGGACTATGGCTACACCTTC
CDR3: CASSDGGDYGYTF

size: few
D: NA
V: TRBV7-2
J: TRBJ2-5
DNA: TGTGCCAGCAGCGGCGTGATCCAAGAGACCCAGTACTTC
CDR3: CASSGVIQETQYF

size: NA
D: NA
V: TRBV5-6
J: TRBJ2-4
DNA: TGTGCCAGCAGCTCGGGACTGGCAAACATTCAGTACTTC
CDR3: CASSSGLANIQYF

size: NA
D: TRBD2
V: TRBV29-1
J: TRBJ2-5
DNA: TGCAGCGTTGAAGATCGGGCTAGCGGGAGTGAGACCCAGTACTTC
CDR3: CSVEDRASGSETQYF

size: few
D: TRBD1
V: TRBV5-4
J: TRBJ2-7
DNA: TGTGCCAGCAGCTTGAAGGTTAGCCAGGGGGCTTCCTACGAGCAGTACTTC
CDR3: CASSLKVSQGASYEQYF

size: NA
D: TRBD1
V: TRBV10-3
J: TRBJ1-1
DNA: TGTGCCAGCGGGACAGGGTTTGAGAACACTGAAGCTTTCTTT
CDR3: CASGTGFENTEAFF

size: few
D: NA
V: TRBV6-6
J: TRBJ2-2
DNA: TGTGCCAGCAGTGTGACCAGCCCGGACACCGGGGAGCTGTTTTTT
CDR3: CASSVTSPDTGELFF

size: NA
D: NA
V: TRBV28
J: TRBJ2-3
DNA: TGTGCCAGCAGTTCCTTCGGAATCACAGATACGCAGTATTTT
CDR3: CASSSFGITDTQYF

size: NA
D: TRBD2
V: TRBV27
J: TRBJ2-5
DNA: TGTGCCAGCAGTTCCTCTAGCGGGAGTTGGGAAGAGACCCAGTACTTC
CDR3: CASSSSSGSWEETQYF

size: NA
D: NA
V: TRBV7-6
J: TRBJ2-3
DNA: TGTGCCAGCAGCTTAGCGTCCAGGGGTGGCACAGATACGCAGTATTTT
CDR3: CASSLASRGGTDTQYF

size: NA
D: TRBD2
V: TRBV7-9
J: TRBJ2-5
DNA: TGTGCCAGCAGCTTCGCTAGCGGGAGAGGCGAGACCCAGTACTTC
CDR3: CASSFASGRGETQYF

size: once
D: NA
V: TRBV19
J: TRBJ1-1
DNA: TGTGCCAGTGACAACGGGCCGGCTGGCACTGGGGCTGAAGCTTTCTTT
CDR3: CASDNGPAGTGAEAFF

size: NA
D: TRBD2
V: TRBV4-2
J: TRBJ2-7
DNA: TGTGCCAGCAGCCAAGAGGGGCAGGGGGGACTAGCATCCTACGAGCAGTACTTC
CDR3: CASSQEGQGGLASYEQYF

size: NA
D: TRBD1
V: TRBV5-1
J: TRBJ2-1
DNA: TGCGCCAGCAGCCATGGACAGGGGGCTATAGATGAGCAGTTCTTC
CDR3: CASSHGQGAIDEQFF

size: NA
D: TRBD2
V: TRBV7-9
J: TRBJ2-1
DNA: TGTGCCAGCAGCTTAGGTCCTAGCGGGAATTCCGGTGAGCAGTTCTTC
CDR3: CASSLGPSGNSGEQFF

size: NA
D: TRBD1
V: TRBV27
J: TRBJ1-2
DNA: TGTGCCAGCAGGCAACAGGGGGCAGGCTATGGCTACACCTTC
CDR3: CASRQQGAGYGYTF

size: NA
D: TRBD2
V: TRBV7-2
J: TRBJ2-1
DNA: TGTGCCAGCAGCACGGGAGGCCCACTATACAATGAGCAGTTCTTC
CDR3: CASSTGGPLYNEQFF

size: NA
D: TRBD1
V: TRBV19
J: TRBJ1-2
DNA: TGTGCCAGTAGTCCCCGACAGGGCTATGGCTACACCTTC
CDR3: CASSPRQGYGYTF

size: NA
D: NA
V: TRBV10-2
J: TRBJ2-7
DNA: TGCGCCAGCAGCCCAGAGGGGGGGAGCTACGAGCAGTACTTC
CDR3: CASSPEGGSYEQYF

size: NA
D: NA
V: TRBV7-2
J: TRBJ2-6
DNA: TGTGCCAGCAGCTTCGTCAGTTATACCTCTGGGGCCAACGTCCTGACTTTC
CDR3: CASSFVSYTSGANVLTF

size: NA
D: NA
V: TRBV7-9
J: TRBJ2-7
DNA: TGTGCCAGCAACCCGGACGGCTCCTACGAGCAGTACTTC
CDR3: CASNPDGSYEQYF

size: NA
D: TRBD2
V: TRBV5-1
J: TRBJ2-1
DNA: TGCGCCAGCAGCTTGGCACCGGGAGGGTCTAATGAGCAGTTCTTC
CDR3: CASSLAPGGSNEQFF

size: NA
D: NA
V: TRBV29-1
J: TRBJ2-6
DNA: TGCAGCGTTCAGGAGTCTGGGGCCAACGTCCTGACTTTC
CDR3: CSVQESGANVLTF

size: NA
D: TRBD2
V: TRBV6-5
J: TRBJ2-7
DNA: TGTGCCAGCAACGCGCCGGGGGGGCGAGGTGGCGAGCAGTACTTC
CDR3: CASNAPGGRGGEQYF

size: NA
D: NA
V: TRBV7-3
J: TRBJ1-2
DNA: TGTGCCAGCAGCACCGACACCGGCTGGGGCTACACCTTC
CDR3: CASSTDTGWGYTF

size: NA
D: TRBD2
V: TRBV19
J: TRBJ2-5
DNA: TGTGCCACCGTAGCGGGGGCCCCGTACCAAGAGACCCAGTACTTC
CDR3: CATVAGAPYQETQYF

size: NA
D: TRBD1
V: TRBV18
J: TRBJ1-5
DNA: TGTGCCAGCTCGAGTGGACAGGGGGACAATCAGCCCCAGCATTTT
CDR3: CASSSGQGDNQPQHF

size: NA
D: TRBD2
V: TRBV11-3
J: TRBJ2-1
DNA: TGTGCCAGCAGCACGGGGGGGCGTTCCTACAATGAGCAGTTCTTC
CDR3: CASSTGGRSYNEQFF

size: NA
D: TRBD2
V: TRBV11-2
J: TRBJ2-5
DNA: TGTGCCAGCAGCTCCGGGACTAGCGGGAGGGCCAGGGAGACCCAGTACTTC
CDR3: CASSSGTSGRARETQYF

size: NA
D: NA
V: TRBV28
J: TRBJ1-5
DNA: TGTGCCAGCAGCCCGCCCGGGAGGAATCAGCCCCAGCATTTT
CDR3: CASSPPGRNQPQHF

size: few
D: NA
V: TRBV2
J: TRBJ2-7
DNA: TGTGCCAGCAGTGAAATGGCAGCGAGCTCCTACGAGCAGTACTTC
CDR3: CASSEMAASSYEQYF

size: NA
D: NA
V: TRBV5-4
J: TRBJ2-5
DNA: TGTGCCAGCAGCACCCAGACCCAAGAGACCCAGTACTTC
CDR3: CASSTQTQETQYF

size: NA
D: NA
V: TRBV29-1
J: TRBJ2-1
DNA: TGCAGCGTTGTTGGGGGTCGAAGTGAGCAGTTCTTC
CDR3: CSVVGGRSEQFF

size: NA
D: NA
V: TRBV6-1
J: TRBJ1-5
DNA: TGTGCCAGCAGCCCGGTAGGGAGGGGACAGCCCCAGCATTTT
CDR3: CASSPVGRGQPQHF

size: few
D: TRBD1
V: TRBV28
J: TRBJ1-2
DNA: TGTGCCGGACAGAAACCGGGACAGGGGGCCTCAAACTATGGCTACACCTTC
CDR3: CAGQKPGQGASNYGYTF

size: NA
D: NA
V: TRBV19
J: TRBJ2-6
DNA: TGTGCCAGTAGTATCATCCGCTCTGGGGCCAACGTCCTGACTTTC
CDR3: CASSIIRSGANVLTF

size: few
D: TRBD2
V: TRBV7-3
J: TRBJ2-5
DNA: TGTGCCAGCAGCTTAGATGGCGGGAGAGGGACCCAGTACTTC
CDR3: CASSLDGGRGTQYF

size: NA
D: NA
V: TRBV11-2
J: TRBJ2-5
DNA: TGTGCCAGCAGCTTCGGGTACGAGACCCAGTACTTC
CDR3: CASSFGYETQYF

size: NA
D: NA
V: TRBV14
J: TRBJ2-7
DNA: TGTGCCAGCAGCGGGGGGTACTACGAGCAGTACTTC
CDR3: CASSGGYYEQYF

size: NA
D: NA
V: TRBV19
J: TRBJ1-4
DNA: TGTGCCAGTAGTACCACAGGGACTAATGAAAAACTGTTTTTT
CDR3: CASSTTGTNEKLFF

size: NA
D: TRBD2
V: TRBV5-1
J: TRBJ2-2
DNA: TGCGCCAGCAGCTTGAAGCGAATTCTAGCGGGGGCGAACACCGGGGAGCTGTTTTTT
CDR3: CASSLKRILAGANTGELFF

size: NA
D: NA
V: TRBV7-2
J: TRBJ1-5
DNA: TGTGCCAGCAGCTTAGGGCGAGGCGGGAAGCCCCAGCATTTT
CDR3: CASSLGRGGKPQHF

size: NA
D: NA
V: TRBV9
J: TRBJ1-5
DNA: TGTGCCAGCAGCGAGAGAGAGGGGTTCGGTCAGCCCCAGCATTTT
CDR3: CASSEREGFGQPQHF